This is a list of T cell receptor beta chains from one sample in a study of blood T cell repertoires in COVID-19. Produced via immunoSEQ multiplex PCR; TCRdb's table is partial and in-frame only. This table has 650,000 to 800,000 clones, 85% to 90% appearing once. The specimen was peripheral blood. Receptors were obtained from a woman aged 18 to 35 with acute or convalescent COVID-19. The CDR3 runs from the conserved cysteine through the conserved F or W. A D gene is named only where the DNA matches it firmly. The size field is filled for only some rows; it gives once, few, many or a size class.

DNA: TGTGCCAGCAGGGGGGAGGACGGGGACATTCAGTACTTC
CDR3: CASRGEDGDIQYF
size: NA
V: TRBV5-4
D: NA
J: TRBJ2-4

DNA: TGTGCCAGCAGTTACTCGCCAGGGAGGCTAGGATCACCCCTCCACTTT
CDR3: CASSYSPGRLGSPLHF
size: once
V: TRBV6-5
D: NA
J: TRBJ1-6

DNA: TGTGCCAGCAGTCGGGGGGCGGGAGTCTACGAGCAGTACTTC
CDR3: CASSRGAGVYEQYF
size: NA
V: TRBV6-5
D: NA
J: TRBJ2-7

DNA: TGTGCCAGCAGTCGACAGGGAAACACCGGGGAGCTGTTTTTT
CDR3: CASSRQGNTGELFF
size: NA
V: TRBV6-5
D: TRBD1
J: TRBJ2-2

DNA: TGCGCCAGCAGCTTGAGGATCCCCGGCTCTGGCGGGGAGACCCAGTACTTC
CDR3: CASSLRIPGSGGETQYF
size: NA
V: TRBV5-1
D: NA
J: TRBJ2-5

DNA: TGTGCCAGCATCCTTAGCGGGGGCTCCTACAATGAGCAGTTCTTC
CDR3: CASILSGGSYNEQFF
size: NA
V: TRBV6-5
D: TRBD2
J: TRBJ2-1

DNA: TGTGCCAGTTGGTCGGATAGAGGTCAGCCCCAGCATTTT
CDR3: CASWSDRGQPQHF
size: NA
V: TRBV19
D: NA
J: TRBJ1-5

DNA: TGTGCCAGCAGCTTAGCGGGGGGTTTTGGAGAGACCCAGTACTTC
CDR3: CASSLAGGFGETQYF
size: NA
V: TRBV5-4
D: TRBD2
J: TRBJ2-5

DNA: TGCGCCAGCAGCTTTGGGACAGGGGCCTACGAGCAGTACTTC
CDR3: CASSFGTGAYEQYF
size: NA
V: TRBV5-1
D: TRBD1
J: TRBJ2-7

DNA: TGTGCCAGCAGCTCTCGGACAGGATACTACACCTTC
CDR3: CASSSRTGYYTF
size: NA
V: TRBV5-4
D: TRBD1
J: TRBJ1-2

DNA: TGCAGCGTGTCCACGGAGGGTTCAGCTTATACGCAGTATTTT
CDR3: CSVSTEGSAYTQYF
size: few
V: TRBV29-1
D: NA
J: TRBJ2-3

DNA: TGTGCCAGCACCCCCGGGGGGGCTTACAATGAGCAGTTCTTC
CDR3: CASTPGGAYNEQFF
size: NA
V: TRBV6-5
D: TRBD2
J: TRBJ2-1

DNA: TGTGCCAGCACCTTCAGGGCGCAAGCTTTCTTT
CDR3: CASTFRAQAFF
size: NA
V: TRBV12-3/TRBV12-4
D: NA
J: TRBJ1-1

DNA: TGTGCCAGCAGCGGAAGGGACAGCGTGAACACTGAAGCTTTCTTT
CDR3: CASSGRDSVNTEAFF
size: NA
V: TRBV9
D: TRBD1
J: TRBJ1-1

DNA: TGTGCCAGCAGGGGAGGGAGCTCCGGGGAAGATGAGCAGTTCTTC
CDR3: CASRGGSSGEDEQFF
size: NA
V: TRBV9
D: TRBD2
J: TRBJ2-1

DNA: TGTGCCAGCAGCGGCGGGTGGTTGAACACTGAAGCTTTCTTT
CDR3: CASSGGWLNTEAFF
size: once
V: TRBV6-5
D: NA
J: TRBJ1-1

DNA: TGTGCCGGGGAAAACAGGGTGGCTGGAAACACCATATATTTT
CDR3: CAGENRVAGNTIYF
size: NA
V: TRBV7-9
D: NA
J: TRBJ1-3

DNA: TGTGCCAGCAGTTTCCAACGTCAGGGGACCTACGAGCAGTACTTC
CDR3: CASSFQRQGTYEQYF
size: NA
V: TRBV27
D: NA
J: TRBJ2-7

DNA: TGTGCCTGGGCTACAGGGGGCCCCTCTGGAAACACCATATATTTT
CDR3: CAWATGGPSGNTIYF
size: NA
V: TRBV30
D: TRBD1
J: TRBJ1-3

DNA: TGTGCCAGCAGCCCCTACGCGCGGGGGGGGAACAATGAGCAGTTCTTC
CDR3: CASSPYARGGNNEQFF
size: NA
V: TRBV7-7
D: TRBD2
J: TRBJ2-1

DNA: TGTGCCAGCAGTATAAGGGGGAGCACAGATACGCAGTATTTT
CDR3: CASSIRGSTDTQYF
size: few
V: TRBV6-4
D: NA
J: TRBJ2-3

DNA: TGTGCCAGCAGTACTACTAGAGAGTCTTGGTCCTACAATGAGCAGTTCTTC
CDR3: CASSTTRESWSYNEQFF
size: NA
V: TRBV9
D: NA
J: TRBJ2-1

DNA: TGTGCCTGGAGTCCCTTGGGCAGGGCCCCCAGTGGCTACACCTTC
CDR3: CAWSPLGRAPSGYTF
size: NA
V: TRBV30
D: NA
J: TRBJ1-2

DNA: TGTGCCAGCAGCTTCGGTTACAGTGGATCGGCTGGAAACACCATATATTTT
CDR3: CASSFGYSGSAGNTIYF
size: NA
V: TRBV7-8
D: NA
J: TRBJ1-3

DNA: TGTGCCAGCAGTTACGAAACTAGCACAGATACGCAGTATTTT
CDR3: CASSYETSTDTQYF
size: NA
V: TRBV6-2/TRBV6-3
D: NA
J: TRBJ2-3

DNA: TGTGCCTGGAGTGAATCGGGACAGGGTGATGGCTACACCTTC
CDR3: CAWSESGQGDGYTF
size: NA
V: TRBV30
D: TRBD1
J: TRBJ1-2

DNA: TGCGCCAGCAGCCAAGTGGAGTATCAGCCCCAGCATTTT
CDR3: CASSQVEYQPQHF
size: NA
V: TRBV4-1
D: NA
J: TRBJ1-5

DNA: TGTGCCAGCAAAGCGCGGTACACTGAAGCTTTCTTT
CDR3: CASKARYTEAFF
size: NA
V: TRBV6-5
D: NA
J: TRBJ1-1

DNA: TGTGCCACCGGGGGAGCTTTCTTT
CDR3: CATGGAFF
size: NA
V: TRBV19
D: NA
J: TRBJ1-1

DNA: TGTGCCAGCAGCTTCCAGGTAGCGGGGGGGACCTACGAGCAGTACTTC
CDR3: CASSFQVAGGTYEQYF
size: once
V: TRBV5-6
D: TRBD2
J: TRBJ2-7

DNA: TGTGCCAGCAGCGTAGACCAGGCCTCCCTCTATGGCTACACCTTC
CDR3: CASSVDQASLYGYTF
size: NA
V: TRBV9
D: NA
J: TRBJ1-2

DNA: TGTGCCAGCAGCCAACCGGGACAGGGGAGAGCTTTCTTT
CDR3: CASSQPGQGRAFF
size: NA
V: TRBV11-3
D: TRBD1
J: TRBJ1-1

DNA: TGTGCCAGCAGGTCCGGGACAACCAATCAGCCCCAGCATTTT
CDR3: CASRSGTTNQPQHF
size: NA
V: TRBV2
D: NA
J: TRBJ1-5

DNA: TGTGCCACCGGACCGACAGGGCTGGGGTGGCTGTTTTTT
CDR3: CATGPTGLGWLFF
size: NA
V: TRBV24-1
D: TRBD1
J: TRBJ2-2

DNA: TGTGCCACCAGTGATTTGGGGGGGAATACGAACACCGGGGAGCTGTTTTTT
CDR3: CATSDLGGNTNTGELFF
size: NA
V: TRBV24-1
D: NA
J: TRBJ2-2

DNA: TGTGCCAGTAGTATGGTTAGCTTGGGGCGCAGGGGGGCCAACGTCCTGACTTTC
CDR3: CASSMVSLGRRGANVLTF
size: NA
V: TRBV19
D: NA
J: TRBJ2-6

DNA: TGTGCCAGCACCCTAAAGTCCACCGGGGAGCTGTTTTTT
CDR3: CASTLKSTGELFF
size: few
V: TRBV9
D: NA
J: TRBJ2-2

DNA: TGCGCCAGCAGCCGTTCCGGGACACCTCTTGGCTACACCTTC
CDR3: CASSRSGTPLGYTF
size: once
V: TRBV4-3
D: NA
J: TRBJ1-2

DNA: TGTGCCAGCAGGGGGACAGACTATGGCTACACCTTC
CDR3: CASRGTDYGYTF
size: NA
V: TRBV2
D: TRBD1
J: TRBJ1-2

DNA: TGTGCCAGCAGCTCGAGTTCCTACGAGCAGTACTTC
CDR3: CASSSSSYEQYF
size: once
V: TRBV12-3/TRBV12-4
D: NA
J: TRBJ2-7

DNA: TGTGCCACCAGTGATTCCCTGACTGTCTCGGGCAATCAGCCCCAGCATTTT
CDR3: CATSDSLTVSGNQPQHF
size: few
V: TRBV24-1
D: NA
J: TRBJ1-5